This paragraph covers one T cell receptor (beta chain) sequence. Its antigen is still unknown. These data come from a study of OX40 agonist ivuxolimab in advanced cancers. Study-wide findings and caveats: Among patients with partial responses at 0.1-3.0 mg/kg, clonal expansion was among the lowest. Expanded clones tended on average to be more numerous among CD8+ T cells than CD4+.

Clones were sequenced by immunoSEQ multiplex PCR, and TCRdb holds only the in-frame ones, with some missing. The sample holds fewer than 18,000 clones, 60% to 80% seen once. In germline, CDR1 is SEHNR, CDR2 FQNEAQ (reference sequence). This CDR3 is built from 14 residues. The V end was cut by 2 bases, the J end by 1 base, with 8 bases between. This TCR derives from an adult with an advanced solid tumor such as melanoma, head and neck, liver or kidney cancer. The sample in question was CD4+ or CD8+ T cells sorted from blood, obtained in a trial of the OX40 agonist ivuxolimab. This chain connects TRBV7-9 to TRBJ2-5; D is ambiguous. In DNA form, the CDR3 reads TGTGCCAGCAGCTTAAATCAGATCCAAGAGACCCAGTACTTC. Its protein product is CASSLNQIQETQYF.